Described below is a single T cell receptor beta chain sequence and its context. This record belongs to a study of beta chain features in type 1 diabetes. The CDR3 loop spans 14 amino acids. The V and J ends lost 7 bases and 3 bases respectively, with 15 bases between them. Per germline, CDR1 MNHNY and CDR2 SVGAGI (reference sequence). As every portion of the isolated RNA was reverse transcribed, the sequencing read expressed TCRB transcripts. Using immunoSEQ multiplex PCR, the repertoire was profiled, and TCRdb retains in-frame clones only, with some absent. The sample shows under 400,000 clones, around 20% of them seen only once.

The chain recombines TRBV6-6 with TRBJ2-5; a possible D gene is TRBD2 (6 bases). This receptor was obtained from a woman in her late teens or twenties in good health. The sequenced sample consisted of naive CD4+ T cells from blood. The CDR3 coding sequence is TGTGCCAGCACCCCCGACGGAGGGAAAGAGACCCAGTACTTC. Residues: CASTPDGGKETQYF.